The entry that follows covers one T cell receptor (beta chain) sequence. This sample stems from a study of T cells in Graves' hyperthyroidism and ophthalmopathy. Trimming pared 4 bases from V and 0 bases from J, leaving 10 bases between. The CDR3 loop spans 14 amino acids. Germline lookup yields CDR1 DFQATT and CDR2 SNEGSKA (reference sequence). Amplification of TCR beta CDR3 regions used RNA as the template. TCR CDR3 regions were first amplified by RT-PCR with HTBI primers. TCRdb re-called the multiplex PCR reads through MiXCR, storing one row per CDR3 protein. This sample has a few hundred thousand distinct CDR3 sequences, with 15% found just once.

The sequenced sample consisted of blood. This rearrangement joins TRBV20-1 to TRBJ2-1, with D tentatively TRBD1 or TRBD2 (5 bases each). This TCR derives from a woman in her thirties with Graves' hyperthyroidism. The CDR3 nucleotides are TGCAGTGCTACCCGGGGCTACTCCTACAATGAGCAGTTCTTC. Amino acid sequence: CSATRGYSYNEQFF.